Each of the 20 T cell receptor beta chains below was sequenced from the same sample in a study of vaccination effects on CD4 cells after COVID-19. Sequencing was performed with immunoSEQ multiplex PCR; in TCRdb, only in-frame clones are kept and a portion is missing. The data show some 65,000 clones, 76% seen once. These receptors have no identified antigens. Within the ViraFEST assay, antigen-specific CD4+ T cells underwent expansion with viral peptide pools prior to sequencing. The authors isolated CD4+ T cells after approximately 9 days of culture. Vaccine recipients, nucleocapsid antibody negative, had no prior SARS-CoV-2 infection. Sample: CD4+ T cells from PBMCs cultured with HCoV-NL63 spike peptides, taken before COVID-19 vaccination. The receptors were sampled from a human donor who received a COVID-19 vaccine.

The chain uses TRBV19 and TRBJ2-1; 7 positions agree with TRBD2. Trimming cost V 3 bases and J 7 bases; bases outside gene matches: 12. The CDR3 extends over 16 amino acids. Per the germline V gene, CDR1 is LNHDA and CDR2 is SQIVND (reference sequence). DNA for the CDR3: TGTGCCAGTAGTATTATTGTAGCCATGGGGGGGAATGAGCAGTTCTTC. Translating it yields CASSIIVAMGGNEQFF. Complete variable domain (other parts from reference TRBV19 and TRBJ2-1): DGGITQSPKYLFRKEGQNVTLSCEQNLNHDAMYWYRQDPGQGLRLIYYSQIVNDFQKGDIAEGYSVSREKKESFPLTVTSAQKNPTAFYLCASSIIVAMGGNEQFFGPGTRLTVL.

This chain links TRBV7-2 with TRBJ1-2; D is ambiguous. Germline V CDR1 and CDR2: SGHTA, FQGNSA. The CDR3 consists of 12 residues. V was trimmed by 5 bases and J by 3 bases, leaving 7 bases between them. Here the CDR3 reads CASSNRDYGYTF. The CDR3 DNA reads as TGTGCCAGCAGCAACAGAGACTATGGCTACACCTTC. Full variable domain (missing parts from reference TRBV7-2 and TRBJ1-2): GAGVSQSPSNKVTEKGKDVELRCDPISGHTALYWYRQSLGQGLEFLIYFQGNSAPDKSGLPSDRFSAERTGGSVSTLTIQRTQQEDSAVYLCASSNRDYGYTFGSGTRLTVV.

The chain links TRBV9 to TRBJ2-3; possibly TRBD1 or TRBD2 for D (5 bases each). Deletions cut 4 bases from V and 4 bases from J, with 19 bases between. Germline CDR1 reads SGDLS; CDR2 reads YYNGEE. The length of the CDR3 is 16 residues. CDR3 sequence (DNA): TGTGCCAGCAGCTACCGTCCGGGGCCAACGGCAGATACGCAGTATTTT. Amino acid sequence: CASSYRPGPTADTQYF.

CDR3 region: CASSHASWVNYGYTF. Written as DNA, the CDR3 is TGTGCCAGCAGCCATGCCTCATGGGTTAACTATGGCTACACCTTC. The genes are TRBV3-1 (or the pseudogene TRBV3-2) and TRBJ1-2; no clear D. Germline V CDR1 and CDR2: LGHDT, YNNKEL (reference sequence). CDR3 length: 15 residues. Trimming took 3 bases from V and 1 from J, leaving 12 bases between them.

This clone has a single count. V gene TRBV2 combines with J gene TRBJ1-5, with TRBD1 identical over 10 bases. This CDR3 has 16 amino acids. Trimming at V came to 5 bases and at J to 5 bases, leaving 9 bases not matched to a gene. Germline CDR1 is SNHLY and CDR2 is FYNNEI. The DNA for the CDR3 is TGTGCCAGCAGTTCGACAGGGGGCGTGGGTGATCAGCCCCAGCATTTT. Protein: CASSSTGGVGDQPQHF.

The chain carries TRBV7-2 and TRBJ2-5; D is possibly TRBD1 or TRBD2 (6 bases each). The CDR3 consists of 16 residues. CDR1 is SGHTA and CDR2 is FQGNSA in the germline V gene. V gave up 1 base and J gave up 1 base, with 13 bases separating them. The CDR3 region has the DNA TGTGCCAGCAGCTTAGGGAGTGGAGGGGGCCAAGAGACCCAGTACTTC. Protein sequence: CASSLGSGGGQETQYF.

This clone was counted a few times. The chain uses TRBV7-9 and TRBJ1-2; D unresolved. The ends were cut back, 5 bases at V and 4 bases at J, with 11 bases in the middle. This CDR3 spans 13 amino acids. The germline V gene has CDR1 SEHNR and CDR2 FQNEAQ (reference sequence). CDR3 bases: TGTGCCAGCAGCCAAAGTTCGATCTATGGCTACACCTTC. Amino acid sequence: CASSQSSIYGYTF.

The CDR3 region is CASSLAGILANTGELFF. Written as DNA, the CDR3 is TGTGCCAGCAGCTTAGCCGGGATCCTCGCGAACACCGGGGAGCTGTTTTTT. J is TRBJ2-2 and V is TRBV7-2; maybe TRBD2 (5 bases). Deletions cut 0 bases from V and 0 bases from J, with 11 bases between. Germline loops: CDR1 SGHTA, CDR2 FQGNSA. This CDR3 is built from 17 residues.

The chain links TRBV4-1 to TRBJ1-2, with D possibly TRBD1 on 5 matching bases. The germline V gene has CDR1 MGHRA and CDR2 YSYEKL. The CDR3 has 17 residues. Between the trimmed V and J ends, which lost 2 bases and 4 bases, there was a span of 20 bases. CDR3 amino acids: CASSQFRAGTTVYGYTF. The CDR3 DNA follows: TGCGCCAGCAGCCAATTTAGGGCAGGGACTACTGTCTATGGCTACACCTTC.

This clone was observed a handful of times. The chain links TRBV5-5 to TRBJ2-5; D remains unclear. Germline CDR1 is SGHKS and CDR2 is YYEKEE (reference sequence). The CDR3 contains 13 residues. V lost 0 bases and J lost 0, with 3 bases in between. DNA for the CDR3: TGTGCCAGCAGCTTGGGGTACCAAGAGACCCAGTACTTC. Protein: CASSLGYQETQYF.

This chain joins TRBV30 and TRBJ1-1; tentative D call: TRBD1 (6 bases). Trimming stripped 2 bases from V and 3 bases from J, with 13 bases between. The CDR3 length is 14 residues. Germline CDR1 and CDR2: GTSNPN and SVGIG (reference sequence). In nucleotides, the CDR3 is TGTGCCTGGAGTCCTCCGGACAGACACACTGAAGCTTTCTTT. This translates into CAWSPPDRHTEAFF.

The chain combines TRBV7-9 with TRBJ1-2; D is perhaps TRBD1 (5 bases). The CDR3 spans 13 residues. From germline, CDR1 is SEHNR and CDR2 FQNEAQ (reference sequence). V was shortened by 3 bases and J by 6 bases, with 11 bases between the two germline ends. The chain's CDR3 is CASSFHQGDGYTF. CDR3 coding DNA: TGTGCCAGCAGCTTCCATCAGGGTGATGGCTACACCTTC.

This sequence joins TRBV19 and TRBJ1-4; the D gene is possibly TRBD1 (5 bases). The V end was cut by 5 bases, the J end by 2 bases, with 18 bases between. CDR3 length equals 17 residues. Germline lookup yields CDR1 LNHDA and CDR2 SQIVND (reference sequence). CDR3 amino acids: CASSSLPIWGTNEKLFF. The CDR3 region has the DNA TGTGCCAGTAGTTCCCTCCCGATTTGGGGCACTAATGAAAAACTGTTTTTT.

This chain links TRBV5-7 with TRBJ2-7, with TRBD1 matching 8 bases. TRBV5-7 is an ORF, and what it does is uncertain. This CDR3 is built from 15 residues. J gave up 5 bases and V 4 bases, and 11 bases lay outside the gene matches. The CDR3 here is CASSLPGQVSDEQYV. For the CDR3, the DNA is TGTGCCAGCAGCCTACCGGGACAGGTCAGTGACGAGCAGTACGTC.

The count of this clone is one. This sequence joins TRBV3-1 (or the pseudogene TRBV3-2) and TRBJ1-2, with D perhaps TRBD1 (5 bases). Trimming shortened V by 0 bases and J by 2 bases, and 10 bases separated the two germline ends. CDR1 is LGHDT, CDR2 YNNKEL, per germline (reference sequence). This CDR3 has 15 amino acids. The CDR3 reads CASSQEGVGNYGYTF. The DNA of the CDR3 is TGTGCCAGCAGCCAAGAAGGGGTGGGGAACTATGGCTACACCTTC.

V gene TRBV7-9 combines with J gene TRBJ2-5; D is unclear. From germline, CDR1 is SEHNR and CDR2 FQNEAQ (reference sequence). Deletions cut 5 bases from V and 1 base from J, with 14 bases between. There are 15 residues in the CDR3. The CDR3 DNA follows: TGTGCCAGCAGCACGCATGGGGTTGCCCAAGAGACCCAGTACTTC. It is translated as CASSTHGVAQETQYF.

This chain uses TRBV6-5 with TRBJ2-7; 8 nucleotides align to TRBD2. The J segment lost 1 base and the V segment lost 6 bases, leaving 8 bases of the junction unmatched. Germline V gene lookup returns CDR1 MNHEY and CDR2 SVGAGI. This CDR3 contains 15 residues. DNA of the CDR3: TGTGCCAGCAGACCCGCGGGGGGCGCTTCCTACGAGCAGTACGTC. Protein: CASRPAGGASYEQYV.

This sequence joins TRBV5-1 and TRBJ2-3; TRBD2 matches at 7 bases. The CDR3 runs 12 residues. With 6 bases clipped from V and 6 bases from J, the junction kept 4 bases outside the gene matches. CDR1 and CDR2 (germline): SGHRS, YFSETQ. In DNA, the CDR3 is TGCGCCAGCAAGGTCGGGGGGGATACGCAGTATTTT. Translated, it gives CASKVGGDTQYF.

This clone was recorded a few times. V is TRBV5-1 and J is TRBJ1-1, with 9 positions matching TRBD1. The CDR3 runs 14 residues. Per the germline V gene, CDR1 is SGHRS and CDR2 is YFSETQ. With 4 bases clipped from V and 2 bases from J, the junction kept 3 bases outside the gene matches. The CDR3 DNA follows: TGCGCCAGCAGCCCACAGGGGGCAAACACTGAAGCTTTCTTT. This encodes CASSPQGANTEAFF.

This chain connects TRBV4-1 to TRBJ2-5, with D maybe TRBD2 (5 bases). V was trimmed by 1 base and J by 0 bases, leaving 15 bases between them. The CDR3 runs 17 residues. Germline V gene data show CDR1 as MGHRA and CDR2 as YSYEKL. The CDR3 nucleotides are TGCGCCAGCAGCCAAGGTGGGCTAGCTGGGTACCAAGAGACCCAGTACTTC. Encoded protein: CASSQGGLAGYQETQYF.